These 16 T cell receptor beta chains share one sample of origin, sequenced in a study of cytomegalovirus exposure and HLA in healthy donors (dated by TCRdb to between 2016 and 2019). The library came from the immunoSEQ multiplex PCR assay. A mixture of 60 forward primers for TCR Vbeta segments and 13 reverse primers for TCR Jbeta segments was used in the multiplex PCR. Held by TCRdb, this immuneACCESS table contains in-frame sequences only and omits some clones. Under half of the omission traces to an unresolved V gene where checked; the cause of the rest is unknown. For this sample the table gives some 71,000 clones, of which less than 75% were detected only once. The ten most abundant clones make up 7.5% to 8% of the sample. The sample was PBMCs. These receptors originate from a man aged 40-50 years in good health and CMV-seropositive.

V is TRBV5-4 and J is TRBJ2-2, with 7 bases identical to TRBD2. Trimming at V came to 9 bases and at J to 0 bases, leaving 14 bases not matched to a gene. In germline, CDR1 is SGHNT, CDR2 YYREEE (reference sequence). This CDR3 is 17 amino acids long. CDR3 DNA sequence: TGTGCCACCTTTGGGGGGGTAACAAACTCGAACACCGGGGAGCTGTTTTTT. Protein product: CATFGGVTNSNTGELFF.

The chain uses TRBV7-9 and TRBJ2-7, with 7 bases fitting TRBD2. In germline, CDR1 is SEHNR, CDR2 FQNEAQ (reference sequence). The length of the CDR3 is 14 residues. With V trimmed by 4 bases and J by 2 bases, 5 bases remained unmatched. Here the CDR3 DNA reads TGTGCCAGCAGCTCCCCCGGGAGGCCCTACGAGCAGTACTTC. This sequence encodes CASSSPGRPYEQYF.

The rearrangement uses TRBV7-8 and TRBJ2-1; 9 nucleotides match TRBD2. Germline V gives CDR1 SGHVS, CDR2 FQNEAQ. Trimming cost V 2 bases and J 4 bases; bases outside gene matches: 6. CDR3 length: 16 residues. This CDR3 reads CASSLRTSAGYNEQFF. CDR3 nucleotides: TGTGCCAGCAGCTTACGGACTAGCGCTGGTTACAATGAGCAGTTCTTC.

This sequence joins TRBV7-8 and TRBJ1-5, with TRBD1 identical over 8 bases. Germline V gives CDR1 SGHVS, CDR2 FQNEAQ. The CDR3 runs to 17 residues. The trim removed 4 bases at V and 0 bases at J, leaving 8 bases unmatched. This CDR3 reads CASSSGQGRNSNQPQHF. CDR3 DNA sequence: TGTGCCAGCAGCTCCGGACAGGGTCGGAATAGCAATCAGCCCCAGCATTTT.

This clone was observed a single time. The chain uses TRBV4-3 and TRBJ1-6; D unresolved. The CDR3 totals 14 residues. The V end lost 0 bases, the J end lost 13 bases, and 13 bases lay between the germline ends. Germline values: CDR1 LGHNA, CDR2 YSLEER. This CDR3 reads CASSQESLGAPLHF. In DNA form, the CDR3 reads TGCGCCAGCAGCCAAGAGTCTCTAGGTGCCCCCCTCCACTTT.

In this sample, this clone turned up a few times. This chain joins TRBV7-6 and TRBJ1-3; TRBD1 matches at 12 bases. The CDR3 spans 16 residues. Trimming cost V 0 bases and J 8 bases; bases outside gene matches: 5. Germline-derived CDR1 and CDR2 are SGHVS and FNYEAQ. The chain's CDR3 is CASSLAGTGGAYTIYF. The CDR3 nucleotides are TGTGCCAGCAGCTTAGCCGGGACAGGGGGCGCTTACACCATATATTTT. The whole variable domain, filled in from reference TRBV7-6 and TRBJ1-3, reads GAGVSQSPRYKVTKRGQDVALRCDPISGHVSLYWYRQALGQGPEFLTYFNYEAQQDKSGLPNDRFSAERPEGSISTLTIQRTEQRDSAMYRCASSLAGTGGAYTIYFGEGSWLTVV.

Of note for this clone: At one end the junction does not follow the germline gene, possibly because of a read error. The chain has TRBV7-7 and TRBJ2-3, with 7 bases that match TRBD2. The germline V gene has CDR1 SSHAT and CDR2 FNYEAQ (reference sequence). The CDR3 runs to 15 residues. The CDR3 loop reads CASSLGGSITDTQYF. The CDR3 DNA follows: TGTGCTAGCAGCTTAGGCGGGAGTATCACAGATACGCAGTATTTT.

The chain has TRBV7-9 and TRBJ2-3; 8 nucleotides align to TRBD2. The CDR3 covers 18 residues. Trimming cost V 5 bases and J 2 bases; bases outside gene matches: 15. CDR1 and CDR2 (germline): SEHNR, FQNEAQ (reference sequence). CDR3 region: CASSPPWQAGDITDTQYF. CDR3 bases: TGTGCCAGCAGCCCCCCTTGGCAAGCGGGGGACATCACAGATACGCAGTATTTT.

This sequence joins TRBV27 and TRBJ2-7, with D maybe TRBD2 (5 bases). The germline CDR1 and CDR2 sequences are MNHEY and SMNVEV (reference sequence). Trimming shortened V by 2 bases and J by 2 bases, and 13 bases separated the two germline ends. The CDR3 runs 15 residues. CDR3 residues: CASSLQLGVPYEQYF. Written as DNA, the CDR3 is TGTGCCAGCAGTTTACAACTGGGAGTCCCCTACGAGCAGTACTTC.

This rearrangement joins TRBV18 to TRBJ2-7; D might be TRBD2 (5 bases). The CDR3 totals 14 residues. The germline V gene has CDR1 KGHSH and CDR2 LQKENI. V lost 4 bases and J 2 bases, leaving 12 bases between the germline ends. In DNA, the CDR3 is TGTGCCAGCTCACACCGCCGGGGAACCTACGAGCAGTACTTC. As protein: CASSHRRGTYEQYF.

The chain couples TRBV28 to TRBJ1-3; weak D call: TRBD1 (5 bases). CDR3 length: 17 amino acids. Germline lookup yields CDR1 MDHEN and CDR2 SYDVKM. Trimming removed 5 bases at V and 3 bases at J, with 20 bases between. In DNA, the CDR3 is TGTGCCAGCAGTCTACCTCCGGGAGGGACGGGTGGAAACACCATATATTTT. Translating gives CASSLPPGGTGGNTIYF. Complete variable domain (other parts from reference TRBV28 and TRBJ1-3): DVKVTQSSRYLVKRTGEKVFLECVQDMDHENMFWYRQDPGLGLRLIYFSYDVKMKEKGDIPEGYSVSREKKERFSLILESASTNQTSMYLCASSLPPGGTGGNTIYFGEGSWLTVV.

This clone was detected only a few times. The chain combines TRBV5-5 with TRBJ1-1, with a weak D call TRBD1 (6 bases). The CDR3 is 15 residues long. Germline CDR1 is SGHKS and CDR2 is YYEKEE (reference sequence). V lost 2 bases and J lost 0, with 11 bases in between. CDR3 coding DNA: TGTGCCAGCAGCTTCCTGGGACACGTGAACACTGAAGCTTTCTTT. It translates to CASSFLGHVNTEAFF.

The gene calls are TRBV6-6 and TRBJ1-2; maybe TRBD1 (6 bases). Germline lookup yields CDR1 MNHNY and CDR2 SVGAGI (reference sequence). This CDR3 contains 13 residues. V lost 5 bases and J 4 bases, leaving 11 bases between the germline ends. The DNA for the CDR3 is TGTGCCAGCAGTCCTGGACAGTTCTATGGCTACACCTTC. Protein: CASSPGQFYGYTF.

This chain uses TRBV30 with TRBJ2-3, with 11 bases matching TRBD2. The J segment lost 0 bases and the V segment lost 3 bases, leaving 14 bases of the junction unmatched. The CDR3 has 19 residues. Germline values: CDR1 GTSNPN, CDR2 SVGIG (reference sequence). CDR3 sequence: CAWRGARTSGLASTDTQYF. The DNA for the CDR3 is TGTGCCTGGAGAGGGGCCCGGACTAGCGGGTTAGCGAGCACAGATACGCAGTATTTT.

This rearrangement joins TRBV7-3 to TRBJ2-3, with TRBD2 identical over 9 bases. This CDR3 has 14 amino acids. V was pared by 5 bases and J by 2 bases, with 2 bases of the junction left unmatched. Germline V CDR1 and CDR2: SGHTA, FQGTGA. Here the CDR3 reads CASSPGLATDTQYF. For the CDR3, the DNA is TGTGCCAGCAGCCCGGGACTAGCCACAGATACGCAGTATTTT.

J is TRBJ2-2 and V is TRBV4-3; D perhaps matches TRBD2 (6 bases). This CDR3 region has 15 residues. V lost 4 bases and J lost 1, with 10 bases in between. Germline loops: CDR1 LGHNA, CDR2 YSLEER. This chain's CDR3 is CASSREAGNTGELFF. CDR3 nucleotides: TGCGCCAGCAGCCGGGAGGCGGGGAACACCGGGGAGCTGTTTTTT.